What follows describes a single T cell receptor (beta chain). In the PCR, 60 Vbeta and 13 Jbeta primers were used. This table comes from immunoSEQ multiplex PCR, and its TCRdb copy is limited to in-frame clones, with some not included. The table lists about 140,000 clones, roughly four fifths of them singletons. These data originate in a study of cytomegalovirus exposure and HLA in healthy donors. About the study: Some 200 million T cells yielded approximately 100 million unique TCR beta sequences, as an earlier analysis found.

The germline V and J ends were trimmed by 2 bases and 5 bases, with 7 bases remaining between them. Germline V gives CDR1 SGHTA, CDR2 FQGNSA. This CDR3 is 12 amino acids long. This chain joins TRBV7-2 and TRBJ2-7; D gene uncertain. This TCR derives from a woman aged 45 to 65 in good health and CMV-seropositive. Sequencing was performed on PBMCs. The CDR3 reads CASSLPSDEQYF. The CDR3 nucleotides read TGTGCCAGCAGCTTACCGTCAGACGAGCAGTACTTC.